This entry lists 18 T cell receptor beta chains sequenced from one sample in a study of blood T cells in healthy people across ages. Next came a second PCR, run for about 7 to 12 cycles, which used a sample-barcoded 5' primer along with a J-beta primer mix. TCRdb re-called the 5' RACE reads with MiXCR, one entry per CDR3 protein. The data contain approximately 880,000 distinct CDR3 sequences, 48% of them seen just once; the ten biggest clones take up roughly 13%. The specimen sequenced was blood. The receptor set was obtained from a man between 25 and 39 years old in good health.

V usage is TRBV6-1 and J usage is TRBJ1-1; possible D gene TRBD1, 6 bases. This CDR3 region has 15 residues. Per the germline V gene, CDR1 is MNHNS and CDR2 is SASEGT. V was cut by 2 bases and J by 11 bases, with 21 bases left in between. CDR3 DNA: TGTGCCAGCAGTGAAACGATGGAGGGGGGCGAGGGGGCTTTCTTT. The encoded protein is CASSETMEGGEGAFF.

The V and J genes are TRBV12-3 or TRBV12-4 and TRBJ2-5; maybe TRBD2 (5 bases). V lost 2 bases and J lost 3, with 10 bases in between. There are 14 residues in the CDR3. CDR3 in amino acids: CASSLMGDKETQYF. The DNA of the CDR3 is TGTGCCAGCAGTTTAATGGGAGACAAAGAGACCCAGTACTTC.

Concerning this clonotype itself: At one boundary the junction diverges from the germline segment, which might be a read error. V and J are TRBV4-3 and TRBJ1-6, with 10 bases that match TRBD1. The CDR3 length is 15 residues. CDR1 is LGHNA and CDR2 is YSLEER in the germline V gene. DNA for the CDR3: TGCGCCAGCAGCCAGGGACAGGGGAAGAATTCACCCCCCCACTTT. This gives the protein CASSQGQGKNSPPHF.

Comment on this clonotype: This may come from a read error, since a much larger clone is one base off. DNA for the CDR3: TGCGCCGGCAGCCTAGGGATTTCGGATTATGGCTACACCTTC. Amino acid sequence: CAGSLGISDYGYTF. The V gene is TRBV5-1, the J gene TRBJ1-2, with unresolved D. Germline-derived CDR1 and CDR2 are SGHRS and YFSETQ. The CDR3 consists of 14 residues.

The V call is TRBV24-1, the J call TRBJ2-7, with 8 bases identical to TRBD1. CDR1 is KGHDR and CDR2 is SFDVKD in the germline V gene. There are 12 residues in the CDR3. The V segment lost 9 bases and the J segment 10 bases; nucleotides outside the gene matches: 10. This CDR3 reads CATGTDRATQYF. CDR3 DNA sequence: TGTGCCACCGGTACGGACAGGGCAACCCAGTACTTC.

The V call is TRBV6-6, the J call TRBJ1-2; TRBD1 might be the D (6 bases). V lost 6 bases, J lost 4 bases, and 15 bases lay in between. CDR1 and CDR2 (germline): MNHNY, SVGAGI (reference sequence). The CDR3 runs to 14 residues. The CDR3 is CASRSTGTVYGYTF. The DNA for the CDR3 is TGTGCCAGCAGGTCCACAGGGACCGTCTATGGCTACACCTTC.

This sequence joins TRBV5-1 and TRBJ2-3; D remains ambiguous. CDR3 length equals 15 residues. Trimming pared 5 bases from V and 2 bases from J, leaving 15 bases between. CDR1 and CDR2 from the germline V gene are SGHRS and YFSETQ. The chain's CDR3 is CASSYQTNPTDTQYF. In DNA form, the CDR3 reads TGCGCCAGCAGTTACCAGACGAACCCCACAGATACGCAGTATTTT.

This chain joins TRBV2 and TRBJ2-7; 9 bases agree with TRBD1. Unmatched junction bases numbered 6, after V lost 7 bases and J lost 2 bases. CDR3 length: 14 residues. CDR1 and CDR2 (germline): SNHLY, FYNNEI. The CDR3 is CASNLQGATYEQYF. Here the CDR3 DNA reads TGTGCCAGCAACTTACAGGGGGCCACCTACGAGCAGTACTTC.

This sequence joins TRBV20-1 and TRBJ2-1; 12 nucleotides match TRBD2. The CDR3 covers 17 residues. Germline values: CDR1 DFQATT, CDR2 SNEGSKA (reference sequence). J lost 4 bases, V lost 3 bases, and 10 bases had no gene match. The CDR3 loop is CSARALTSGGPYNEQFF. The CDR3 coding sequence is TGCAGTGCTAGGGCTTTGACTAGCGGGGGACCTTACAATGAGCAGTTCTTC.

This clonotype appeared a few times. The CDR3 region has the DNA TGCGCCAGCACCCCGGGGGGTACTAACTATGGCTACACCTTC. It translates to CASTPGGTNYGYTF. The chain recombines TRBV5-1 with TRBJ1-2, with a possible D match to TRBD1 (5 bases). CDR1 and CDR2 (germline): SGHRS, YFSETQ. The V end was cut by 6 bases, the J end by 0 bases, with 12 bases between. The CDR3 is 14 residues long. Full variable domain (rest looked up from reference TRBV5-1 and TRBJ1-2): KAGVTQTPRYLIKTRGQQVTLSCSPISGHRSVSWYQQTPGQGLQFLFEYFSETQRNKGNFPGRFSGRQFSNSRSEMNVSTLELGDSALYLCASTPGGTNYGYTFGSGTRLTVV.

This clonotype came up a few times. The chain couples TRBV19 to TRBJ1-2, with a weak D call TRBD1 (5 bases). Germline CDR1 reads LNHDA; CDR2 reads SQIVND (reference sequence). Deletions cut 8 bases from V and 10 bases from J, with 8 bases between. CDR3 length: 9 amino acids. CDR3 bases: TGTGCCAGTGGGACCTACTACACCTTC. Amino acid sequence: CASGTYYTF.

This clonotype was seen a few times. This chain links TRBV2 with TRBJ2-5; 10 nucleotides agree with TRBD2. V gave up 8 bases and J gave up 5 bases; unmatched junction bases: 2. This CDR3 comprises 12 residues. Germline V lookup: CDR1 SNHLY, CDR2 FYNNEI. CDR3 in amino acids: CASLLAGETQYF. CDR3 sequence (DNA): TGTGCCAGCCTACTAGCGGGGGAGACCCAGTACTTC.

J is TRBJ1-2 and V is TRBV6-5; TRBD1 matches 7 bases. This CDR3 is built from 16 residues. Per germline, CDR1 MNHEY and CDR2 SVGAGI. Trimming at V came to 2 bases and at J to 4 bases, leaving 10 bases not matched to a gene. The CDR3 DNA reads TGTGCCAGCAGTTACGAGGCGGGACAGCAGACCTATGGCTACACCTTC. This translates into CASSYEAGQQTYGYTF.

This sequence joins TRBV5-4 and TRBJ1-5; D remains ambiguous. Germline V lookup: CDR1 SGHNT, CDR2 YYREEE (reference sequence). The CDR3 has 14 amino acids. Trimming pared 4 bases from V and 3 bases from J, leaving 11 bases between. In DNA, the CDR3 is TGTGCCAGCAGCCAGGACGGCCCCAATCAGCCCCAGCATTTT. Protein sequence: CASSQDGPNQPQHF.

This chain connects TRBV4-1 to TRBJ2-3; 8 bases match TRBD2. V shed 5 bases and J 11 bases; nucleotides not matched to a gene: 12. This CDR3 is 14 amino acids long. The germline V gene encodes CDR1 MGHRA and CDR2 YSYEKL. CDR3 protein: CASSDAMGREEQYF. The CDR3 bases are TGCGCCAGCAGCGACGCTATGGGGCGGGAGGAGCAGTATTTT.

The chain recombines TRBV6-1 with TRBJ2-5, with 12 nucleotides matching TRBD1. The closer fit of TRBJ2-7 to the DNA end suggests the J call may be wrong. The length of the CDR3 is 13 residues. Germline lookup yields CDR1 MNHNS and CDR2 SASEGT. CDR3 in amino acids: CASVGTGGHEQYF. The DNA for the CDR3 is TGTGCCAGCGTCGGGACAGGGGGCCACGAGCAGTACTTC.

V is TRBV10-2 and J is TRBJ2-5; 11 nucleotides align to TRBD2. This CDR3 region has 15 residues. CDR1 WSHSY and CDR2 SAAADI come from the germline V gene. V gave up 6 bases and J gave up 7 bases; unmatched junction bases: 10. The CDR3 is CASRNSGGVLRTQYF. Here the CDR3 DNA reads TGCGCCAGCAGGAATAGCGGGGGGGTTCTAAGGACCCAGTACTTC.

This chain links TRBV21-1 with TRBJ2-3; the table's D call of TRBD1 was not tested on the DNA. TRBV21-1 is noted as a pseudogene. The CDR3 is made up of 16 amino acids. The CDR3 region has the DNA TGTGCCAGCAGCAAAGAGGGCGGGACCTTCACAGATACGCAGTATTTT. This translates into CASSKEGGTFTDTQYF.